Listed here is a single T cell receptor (beta chain). Per the germline V gene, CDR1 is SNHLY and CDR2 is FYNNEI. This CDR3 is 16 amino acids long. After removal of 7 bases from V and 4 bases from J, the junction contained 10 bases not matched to a gene. This record belongs to a study of T cell changes during pregnancy in multiple sclerosis. Only in-frame clones appear in the TCRdb table, and some are missing; sequencing was by immunoSEQ multiplex PCR. The sample has some 28,000 clones; 75% to 90% are singletons. Sequenced here: CD4+ T cells from peripheral blood mononuclear cells, sampled in the first trimester of pregnancy. The J gene is TRBJ2-1, the V gene TRBV2, with 10 bases fitting TRBD2. The source of this sequence is a female donor in good health, enrolled as a control in a pregnancy study. The chain's CDR3 is CASIPTWTSGYNEQFF. CDR3 bases: TGTGCCAGCATCCCCACCTGGACTAGCGGTTACAATGAGCAGTTCTTC.